This T cell receptor (beta chain) derives from a study of cytotoxic CD8 clonotypes in ibrutinib-treated CLL. Of note for this clone: Its antigen remains unidentified.

Germline V gene data show CDR1 as SGHTA and CDR2 as FQGNSA. This CDR3 region has 15 residues. The V and J ends lost 1 base and 4 bases respectively, with 12 bases between them. Produced via immunoSEQ multiplex PCR; TCRdb's table is partial and in-frame only. Counted here are some 100,000 clones, approximately 58% occurring once; the ten biggest clones make up around a third. General observations from the study: At baseline, clonality was higher than in age-matched healthy donors and correlated with CD8+ counts. With treatment, public clonotypes, which were uncommon, either contracted or remained stable.

This chain joins TRBV7-2 and TRBJ2-3, with D possibly TRBD2 on 6 matching bases. This material consisted of PBMCs, taken after 24 months of ibrutinib treatment. This receptor was taken from a human donor with chronic lymphocytic leukemia. The CDR3 protein is CASSLDGGGPDTQYF. CDR3 DNA: TGTGCCAGCAGCTTAGATGGGGGAGGTCCAGATACGCAGTATTTT.